This entry lists 10 T cell receptor beta chains sequenced from one sample in a study of a mutant IDH1 vaccine in newly diagnosed glioma. Data came from immunoSEQ multiplex PCR; TCRdb stores just in-frame clones and leaves some out. The sample has more than 40,000 clones; more than 75% are singletons. No antigen is known for these receptors. The time point here: week 35, safety follow-up. Vaccine doses each comprised 300 ug of mutant IDH1 20-mer peptide, with topical imiquimod. The specimen comprised PBMCs, sampled from a glioma patient whose treatment included an IDH1 peptide vaccine. The receptors come from a woman between 40 and 55 years old with glioma.

The chain links TRBV28 to TRBJ1-5, with D possibly matching TRBD1 (5 bases). Per the germline V gene, CDR1 is MDHEN and CDR2 is SYDVKM. V was clipped by 1 base and J by 1 base, with 14 bases between them. This CDR3 contains 17 residues. The DNA for the CDR3 is TGTGCCAGCAGTTTATTCCAGGGAGGCAGGAGCAATCAGCCCCAGCATTTT. Protein sequence: CASSLFQGGRSNQPQHF.

This chain uses TRBV9 with TRBJ2-5; weak D call: TRBD1 (6 bases). Germline V gene data show CDR1 as SGDLS and CDR2 as YYNGEE. CDR3 length: 13 amino acids. With 0 bases removed from V and 3 bases from J, the gap between germline ends came to 6 bases. This CDR3 reads CASSVGTEETQYF. Written as DNA, the CDR3 is TGTGCCAGCAGCGTAGGGACAGAAGAGACCCAGTACTTC.

In its sample, this clone was seen once. The J gene is TRBJ1-5, the V gene TRBV10-3; no firm D call. Germline V gives CDR1 ENHRY, CDR2 SYGVKD. Trimming pared 2 bases from V and 1 base from J, leaving 6 bases between. The CDR3 runs to 14 residues. The CDR3 bases are TGTGCCATCAGTGAGGCAGGCAGCAATCAGCCCCAGCATTTT. Residues: CAISEAGSNQPQHF.

The J gene is TRBJ2-7, the V gene TRBV28; TRBD2 aligns across 11 bases. Germline-derived CDR1 and CDR2 are MDHEN and SYDVKM. The CDR3 loop spans 13 amino acids. The CDR3 region has the DNA TGTTGTAGCGGGGGGGCGATCTCCTACGAGCAGTACTTC. Encoded protein: CCSGGAISYEQYF.

This clone rates as medium-sized. This chain uses TRBV2 with TRBJ1-5, with 12 bases fitting TRBD1. The CDR3 has 15 amino acids. The V gene's germline CDR1 is SNHLY and CDR2 FYNNEI. With 6 bases clipped from V and 5 bases from J, the junction kept 5 bases outside the gene matches. CDR3 protein: CASRLGTGGYQPQHF. CDR3 sequence (DNA): TGTGCCAGCAGACTAGGGACAGGGGGCTATCAGCCCCAGCATTTT.

This chain joins TRBV4-1 and TRBJ1-5, with 8 positions matching TRBD1. This CDR3 is built from 18 residues. The junction had 9 bases not matched to a gene; V was cut back by 1 base and J by 1 base. Per the germline V gene, CDR1 is MGHRA and CDR2 is YSYEKL. The DNA of the CDR3 is TGCGCCAGCAGCCAAGGGACAGGGAGAGGCTCCAGCAATCAGCCCCAGCATTTT. Its protein is CASSQGTGRGSSNQPQHF.

There are a few counts of this clone. This chain's CDR3 is CASSIDRSTNEKLFF. For the CDR3, the DNA is TGTGCCAGTAGTATCGACAGGTCAACTAATGAAAAACTGTTTTTT. The chain combines TRBV19 with TRBJ1-4, with a weak D call TRBD1 (6 bases). The CDR3 spans 15 residues. In germline, CDR1 is LNHDA, CDR2 SQIVND (reference sequence). V was cut by 3 bases and J by 0 bases, with 8 bases left in between.

This chain connects TRBV5-1 to TRBJ2-1, with unresolved D. V was shortened by 3 bases and J by 0 bases, with 4 bases between the two germline ends. Germline CDR1 is SGHRS and CDR2 is YFSETQ. The CDR3 is 13 residues long. The DNA for the CDR3 is TGCGCCAGCAGCTCCTTCTCCTACAATGAGCAGTTCTTC. It codes for CASSSFSYNEQFF.

On this clone itself: The junction departs from germline at one end; a sequencing error may be responsible. The chain is built from TRBV2 and TRBJ2-7; TRBD2 matches at 14 bases. Germline CDR1 is SNHLY and CDR2 is FYNNEI. The CDR3 is 15 residues long. CDR3 sequence: CASSEGTSGSYEQYF. DNA for the CDR3: TGTGCCAGCAGCGAAGGGACTAGCGGGAGCTACGAGCAGTACTTC. Supplemented by reference TRBV2 and TRBJ2-7, the full variable domain reads EPEVTQTPSHQVTQMGQEVILRCVPISNHLYFYWYRQILGQKVEFLVSFYNNEISEKSEIFDDQFSVERPDGSNFTLKIRSTKLEDSAMYFCASSEGTSGSYEQYFGPGTRLTVT.

The CDR3 spells CASSEDHPSVSNQPQHF. CDR3 nucleotide sequence: TGTGCCAGCAGTGAAGACCACCCTAGCGTTAGCAATCAGCCCCAGCATTTT. V is TRBV6-1 and J is TRBJ1-5; D gene ambiguous. V was clipped by 1 base and J by 0 bases, with 13 bases between them. Germline CDR1 reads MNHNS; CDR2 reads SASEGT. The CDR3 is made up of 17 amino acids.